Listed below are T cell receptor beta chains from one sample, sequenced in a study of T-cell reconstitution after alpha-beta-depleted transplantation in children. TCRdb reprocessed the PCR reads with MiXCR, giving one entry per CDR3 protein. Of 610,000 or so distinct CDR3 sequences listed, 27% are singletons. Sequencing used PBMCs, obtained before TCRalphabeta/CD19-depleted stem cell transplant. These receptors were obtained from a boy in the first two years of life with Wiskott-Aldrich syndrome, due to receive a stem cell transplant. CDR3s include the opening cysteine and the closing phenylalanine or tryptophan. The D gene is left open where the match is weak. Clone sizes are given selectively: once, few, many, or a class where the clone is expanded.

j_call v_call d_call clone_size cdr3_nt cdr3_aa
TRBJ2-5 TRBV5-1 TRBD2 . TGCGCCAGCGGACAAGGACTAGCGATCCAAGAGACCCAGTACTTC CASGQGLAIQETQYF
TRBJ2-5 TRBV11-2 . . TGTGCCAGCAGCCACGTCCCCGGGAGAGGCGTGCAGACCCAGTACTTC CASSHVPGRGVQTQYF
TRBJ1-1 TRBV6-1 . once TGTGCCAGCACCCTAAGGGGGGGCACTGAAGCTTTCTTT CASTLRGGTEAFF
TRBJ1-3 TRBV12-3/TRBV12-4 . . TGTGCCAGCAGTTTATTGGCAACTGGAAACACCATATATTTT CASSLLATGNTIYF
TRBJ2-1 TRBV5-6 . . TGTGCCAGCAGCTTGGTAGGGGGGCTGGCAGGGGGAGACAATGAGCAGTTCTTC CASSLVGGLAGGDNEQFF
TRBJ2-1 TRBV20-1 . few TGCAGTGCTCAAGACGGGCCATACAATGAGCAGTTCTTC CSAQDGPYNEQFF
TRBJ2-5 TRBV20-1 TRBD2 few TGCAGTGCTATCACCATGATCGCCAGCGGGGGACAAGAGACCCAGTACTTC CSAITMIASGGQETQYF
TRBJ2-7 TRBV5-1 TRBD2 . TGCGCCAGCAGCTTGGCCGGGACTAGCGCCTGGTACTTC CASSLAGTSAWYF
TRBJ2-4 TRBV5-1 . . TGCGCCAGCAGCTTGTGGGACGTTGAGAACATTCAGTACTTC CASSLWDVENIQYF
TRBJ2-7 TRBV20-1 TRBD2 few TGCAGTGCCCCCCCACTAGCGGGAGCCCCCTACGAGCAGTACTTC CSAPPLAGAPYEQYF
TRBJ1-6 TRBV11-2 TRBD1 . TGTGCCATCAGCCTTACGGGACAGTATAATTCACCCCTCCACTTT CAISLTGQYNSPLHF
TRBJ2-5 TRBV5-1 TRBD1 . TGCGCCAGCAGCGATACACCGGGACAGGGACTAAAGACCCAGTACTTC CASSDTPGQGLKTQYF
TRBJ1-4 TRBV12-3/TRBV12-4 . . TGTGCCAGCAGTCTCTCCGGGACTAATGAAAAACTGTTTTTT CASSLSGTNEKLFF
TRBJ2-1 TRBV5-6 TRBD2 . TGTGCCAGCAGAGGGGTCGGGACTAGTAACTACAATGAGCAGTTCTTC CASRGVGTSNYNEQFF
TRBJ2-1 TRBV19 . . TGTGCCAGTAGTCAACCAGGGACCGGGAATGAGCAGTTCTTC CASSQPGTGNEQFF
TRBJ2-7 TRBV3-1 TRBD2 few TGTGCCAGCAGCCAAGCGACTAGCGGGAGGTCCTACGAGCAGTACTTC CASSQATSGRSYEQYF
TRBJ2-7 TRBV18 TRBD1 . TGTGCCAGTAAGCCCGACAGGGGGACCTACGAGCAGTACTTC CASKPDRGTYEQYF
TRBJ2-3 TRBV24-1 . . TGTGCCACCAGTGATTGGTCCAGCACAGATACGCAGTATTTT CATSDWSSTDTQYF
TRBJ2-7 TRBV11-2 . . TGTGCCAGCAGCTCCCTAGACGGGACGCACGAGCAGTACTTC CASSSLDGTHEQYF
TRBJ2-3 TRBV4-1 TRBD2 few TGCGCCAGCAGCCAAGATCTGGGACTAGCGGTTAGCACAGATACGCAGTATTTT CASSQDLGLAVSTDTQYF
TRBJ1-2 TRBV4-1 TRBD1 few TGCGCCAGCAGCCAAGATGACAGGGGGCGCGGCTATGGCTACACCTTC CASSQDDRGRGYGYTF
TRBJ1-3 TRBV20-1 TRBD1 few TGCAGTGCTAGAAAGAGACAGGGGGCGCGAGGAAACACCATATATTTT CSARKRQGARGNTIYF
TRBJ1-2 TRBV24-1 TRBD1 few TGTGCCACCAACTCTAGGACAGGGGGAGACTATGGCTACACCTTC CATNSRTGGDYGYTF
TRBJ2-1 TRBV20-1 . few TGCAGTGCTAGAGATAACCCTTACAATGAGCAGTTCTTC CSARDNPYNEQFF
TRBJ1-5 TRBV12-3/TRBV12-4 TRBD1 few TGTGCCAGCAGTTGGGGGGGACAGTTCCAGCCCCAGCATTTT CASSWGGQFQPQHF
TRBJ2-3 TRBV7-8 . few TGTGCCAGCAGCCCCTGGGTAGGCGGGATGAGCACAGATACGCAGTATTTT CASSPWVGGMSTDTQYF
TRBJ2-1 TRBV29-1 TRBD2 few TGCAGCGCGCCGAGGACTAGCGGGAGTTCGCGGACTCGGCAAAATGAGCAGTTCTTC CSAPRTSGSSRTRQNEQFF
TRBJ1-4 TRBV7-9 . few TGTGCCAGCAGCTTATCGGGGACACAGAATGAAAAACTGTTTTTT CASSLSGTQNEKLFF
TRBJ2-5 TRBV12-3/TRBV12-4 TRBD2 few TGTGCCAGCAGTTTAGGGACTAGCGGTGGAGAGACCCAGTACTTC CASSLGTSGGETQYF
TRBJ1-1 TRBV7-9 . . TGTGCCAGCAGCCAAAAGAACGGACAGCCTGAAGCTTTCTTT CASSQKNGQPEAFF
TRBJ2-5 TRBV25-1 . . TGTGCCAGCAGTGGGTCAGGAGGAGAGACCCAGTACTTC CASSGSGGETQYF
TRBJ2-1 TRBV24-1 TRBD1 . TGTGCCACCAGTGATTTGCCAGGGGGCACGGTGCAGTTCTTC CATSDLPGGTVQFF
TRBJ2-2 TRBV25-1 . once TGTGCCAGCAGTGAATCAGGGGTGGAGGTTTCCCCGAACACCGGGGAGCTGTTTTTT CASSESGVEVSPNTGELFF
TRBJ1-2 TRBV6-1 TRBD1 . TGTGCCAGCAGCACAGGGACAGGCTTGAAGGATGGCTACACCTTC CASSTGTGLKDGYTF
TRBJ1-2 TRBV12-3/TRBV12-4 TRBD1 . TGTGCCAGCCTTAACCGGGACAGGGGGGTCTATGGCTACACCTTC CASLNRDRGVYGYTF
TRBJ1-1 TRBV5-1 . . TGCGCCAGCAGCCTCGGGCGATTTGGGGCCGAAGCTTTCTTT CASSLGRFGAEAFF
TRBJ1-1 TRBV5-1 . . TGCGCCAGCAGCTTGGAAGCGTGGGGGATGAACACTGAAGCTTTCTTT CASSLEAWGMNTEAFF
TRBJ2-7 TRBV18 . . TGTGCCAGCTCTGACAGAGACCCCTACGAGCAGTACTTC CASSDRDPYEQYF
TRBJ2-1 TRBV20-1 TRBD2 . TGCAGTGCTAGATCCCTAATAGCGGGTCGCACCTACAATGAGCAGTTCTTC CSARSLIAGRTYNEQFF
TRBJ2-7 TRBV12-3/TRBV12-4 TRBD2 . TGTGCCAGCAGTTTGGTGAGCGGGGAATCCTACGAGCAGTACTTC CASSLVSGESYEQYF
TRBJ2-7 TRBV28 . . TGTGCCAGCAGTTTAGCCCACGGACAGCCCTTCTACGAGCAGTACTTC CASSLAHGQPFYEQYF
TRBJ2-5 TRBV20-1 . . TGCAGTGCTAGAGTTTCGACGCACGAGACCCAGTACTTC CSARVSTHETQYF
TRBJ1-6 TRBV5-1 . . TGCGCCAGCAGTCGCCCGGGGCCAGATTCACCCCTCCACTTT CASSRPGPDSPLHF
TRBJ2-7 TRBV10-3 . . TGTGCCATCAAGTTTGCGGCAGGGGATACCTACGAGCAGTACTTC CAIKFAAGDTYEQYF
TRBJ2-7 TRBV6-1 . . TGTGCCAGCAGTCTTATGAGTTCTAGCTACGAGCAGTACTTC CASSLMSSSYEQYF
TRBJ1-3 TRBV7-9 . . TGTGCCAGCAGCTTAGTCGCCCCCTCTGGAAACACCATATATTTT CASSLVAPSGNTIYF
TRBJ1-5 TRBV20-1 . few TGCAGTGCCACGGACATTTTTAGCAATCAGCCCCAGCATTTT CSATDIFSNQPQHF
TRBJ2-4 TRBV20-1 TRBD2 . TGCAGTGCTCACTCCCTAGCGGGATTTGTAGACATTCAGTACTTC CSAHSLAGFVDIQYF
TRBJ2-5 TRBV20-1 . few TGCAGTGCTAACCGCGTAAGAGAGACCCAGTACTTC CSANRVRETQYF
TRBJ1-2 TRBV20-1 . . TGCAGTGCTAGAGTGGGGACTCACTATGGCTACACCTTC CSARVGTHYGYTF
TRBJ2-1 TRBV24-1 TRBD2 . TGTGCCACCAGTGATTCCTCTAGCGGGGGGAACAATGAGCAGTTCTTC CATSDSSSGGNNEQFF
TRBJ2-6 TRBV27 . . TGTGCCAGCACTCACGACTTCGTGCGGGCTGGGGCCAACGTCCTGACTTTC CASTHDFVRAGANVLTF
TRBJ2-5 TRBV20-1 TRBD1 . TGCAGTGCCTGGGACAGGAAAGAGACCCAGTACTTC CSAWDRKETQYF
TRBJ2-5 TRBV20-1 . . TGCAGTGCTACCTTCCTGGGGGAGGAGACCCAGTACTTC CSATFLGEETQYF
TRBJ2-2 TRBV20-1 . . TGCAGTGCTTATTCCATGCTGGAGACCGGGGAGCTGTTTTTT CSAYSMLETGELFF